This T cell receptor (beta chain) was recovered during a study of cytomegalovirus exposure and HLA in healthy donors. Whole-study results and caveats: When a later analysis compared HLA-associated TCR beta chains with equally common others, the HLA-associated chains turned out to be more clonally expanded and to have lower generation probabilities.

This CDR3 has 15 amino acids. Trimming left V 0 bases short and J 7 bases short, with 12 bases between. The germline gives CDR1 MGHRA, CDR2 YSYEKL. The PCR had 60 Vbeta and 13 Jbeta primers. Method: immunoSEQ multiplex PCR; TCRdb's copy keeps in-frame clones and lacks some. The data contain some 140,000 clones, over 65% of them singletons. Details on this clone: What it binds is not known.

Sequenced sample: PBMCs. The rearrangement links TRBV4-1 to TRBJ2-2; D perhaps matches TRBD1 (5 bases). This clonotype was sampled from a man aged 50 to 60 in good health and CMV-seronegative. CDR3 protein: CASSQDRQGSGELFF. The DNA of the CDR3 is TGCGCCAGCAGCCAAGATCGGCAGGGAAGCGGGGAGCTGTTTTTT.